Each of the 17 T cell receptor beta chains below was sequenced from the same sample in a study of beta chain features in type 1 diabetes (dated 2018 in TCRdb). Beyond this particular receptor, the publication reports: Type 1 diabetes patients showed a moderate but significant shortening of TCRB CDR3 length in all four CD4+ subsets.

No antigen has been identified for these receptors. Library generation was performed with the immunoSEQ multiplex PCR assay. The entire isolated RNA was reverse transcribed using the High Capacity cDNA Reverse Transcription Kit, and thus expressed TCRB transcripts were sequenced. Here the immuneACCESS table is served through TCRdb, limited to in-frame sequences with V and J called. Missing clones are a known gap in these copies; in checked studies unresolved V genes cover under half, and the rest lacks a known reason. Recorded for this sample are approximately 52,000 clones; about 64% of them occurred a single time. Approximately 0.29% of the sample comes from the top ten. Source material: stem cell memory CD4+ T cells from blood. Read against the paper, the sample's cell subset or site label means: stem cell-like memory CD4+ T cells. All receptors derive from a woman in her twenties or thirties with type 1 diabetes.

This clone has only a few counts. The V call is TRBV9, the J call TRBJ2-1; TRBD1 matches at 7 bases. CDR1 is SGDLS and CDR2 is YYNGEE in the germline V gene. V was pared by 3 bases and J by 2 bases, with 5 bases of the junction left unmatched. The CDR3 covers 15 residues. The CDR3 spells CASSARQGTYNEQFF. The CDR3, as DNA: TGTGCCAGCAGCGCCCGACAGGGCACCTACAATGAGCAGTTCTTC.

This chain joins TRBV6-6 and TRBJ2-7, with D tentatively TRBD1 (6 bases). This CDR3 has 15 amino acids. CDR1 is MNHNY, CDR2 SVGAGI, per germline (reference sequence). Between the trimmed V and J ends, which lost 1 base and 6 bases, there was a span of 16 bases. Written as DNA, the CDR3 is TGTGCCAGCAGTTACTTAATCACCACAGGGAGCGAGCAGTACTTC. Its translation is CASSYLITTGSEQYF.

This clone was counted between two and nine times. The rearrangement joins TRBV6-6 to TRBJ2-3; TRBD2 agrees at 7 bases. Germline values: CDR1 MNHNY, CDR2 SVGAGI (reference sequence). The CDR3 runs 14 residues. The ends lost 5 bases at V and 8 bases at J; junction bases unmatched: 10. CDR3 region: CASSLLTSQGTQYF. CDR3 nucleotide sequence: TGTGCCAGCAGTCTCTTGACTAGCCAGGGTACGCAGTATTTT.

The V and J genes are TRBV5-1 and TRBJ2-1, with 9 bases matching TRBD1. The CDR3 spans 15 residues. The germline V gene encodes CDR1 SGHRS and CDR2 YFSETQ. With V trimmed by 0 bases and J by 9 bases, 7 bases remained unmatched. The CDR3 protein is CASSLAGQGESEQFF. CDR3 coding DNA: TGCGCCAGCAGCTTGGCGGGACAGGGAGAGAGTGAGCAGTTCTTC.

The rearrangement links TRBV5-4 to TRBJ2-6; TRBD1 matches at 7 bases. The length of the CDR3 is 19 residues. The V gene end was trimmed by 1 base and the J gene end by 0 bases; junction bases not matched to a gene: 10. Germline lookup yields CDR1 SGHNT and CDR2 YYREEE (reference sequence). CDR3 DNA: TGTGCCAGCAGCTTGATAGACGGACAGGAGTTCTCTGGGGCCAACGTCCTGACTTTC. Its translation is CASSLIDGQEFSGANVLTF.

V gene TRBV30 combines with J gene TRBJ2-3, with 13 bases fitting TRBD2. The CDR3 runs to 16 residues. Germline V gene data show CDR1 as GTSNPN and CDR2 as SVGIG (reference sequence). J gave up 3 bases and V 5 bases, and 8 bases lay outside the gene matches. CDR3 nucleotides: TGTGCCTGGTCTCTAGGGACTAGCGGGGCGACAGATACGCAGTATTTT. Amino acids: CAWSLGTSGATDTQYF.

CDR3 DNA sequence: TGTGCCAGCAGCTTAGGAGGGAGGGGTAATGAAGCTTTCTTT. It translates to CASSLGGRGNEAFF. V gene TRBV7-9 combines with J gene TRBJ1-1, with D possibly TRBD1 on 5 matching bases. Germline CDR1 SEHNR, CDR2 FQNEAQ (reference sequence). Trimming took off 1 base at V and 7 bases at J, with 13 bases between the two ends. The CDR3 extends over 14 amino acids.

The gene calls are TRBV6-6 and TRBJ1-3; D gene unclear. Germline CDR1 and CDR2: MNHNY and SVGAGI (reference sequence). Trimming stripped 7 bases from V and 1 base from J, with 14 bases between. This CDR3 comprises 15 residues. Here the CDR3 reads CASTRSRLSGNTIYF. The CDR3 nucleotides read TGTGCCAGCACTCGCTCCAGGTTGTCTGGAAACACCATATATTTT.

CDR3 in amino acids: CASSFKQGSNQPQHF. The CDR3 DNA sequence: TGTGCCAGCAGCTTTAAACAGGGTAGCAATCAGCCCCAGCATTTT. The chain joins TRBV7-8 to TRBJ1-5; a weak D match, TRBD1 (6 bases). Per germline, CDR1 SGHVS and CDR2 FQNEAQ. Deletions cut 3 bases from V and 0 bases from J, with 9 bases between. The CDR3 runs to 15 residues.

The table lists this clone with a few counts. The chain recombines TRBV12-5 with TRBJ1-3; possibly TRBD1 for D (5 bases). This CDR3 contains 16 residues. V gave up 3 bases and J gave up 0 bases, with 12 bases separating them. CDR1 LGHNT and CDR2 FRNRAP come from the germline V gene. As DNA, the CDR3 is TGTGCTAGTGGTTTCCAGGACATGGGCTCTGGAAACACCATATATTTT. This translates into CASGFQDMGSGNTIYF.

The genes are TRBV19 and TRBJ1-2, with 8 bases aligning to TRBD1. This CDR3 has 12 amino acids. The V segment lost 6 bases and the J segment 8 bases; nucleotides outside the gene matches: 5. Germline V gives CDR1 LNHDA, CDR2 SQIVND (reference sequence). CDR3 loop: CASRDREGGYTF. The CDR3 nucleotides read TGTGCCAGTAGGGACAGGGAAGGAGGCTACACCTTC.

The rearrangement uses TRBV9 and TRBJ2-1, with D perhaps TRBD1 (6 bases). Deletions cut 2 bases from V and 8 bases from J, with 20 bases between. The CDR3 runs 16 residues. Germline CDR1 SGDLS, CDR2 YYNGEE. In nucleotides, the CDR3 is TGTGCCAGCAGCGTCGGATCGACAGGTCTTGGTGATGAGCAGTTCTTC. Its protein is CASSVGSTGLGDEQFF.

The CDR3 DNA reads as TGTGCCAGCAGCTTAGACGTCTCAGCGGGAAGAAACACCGGGGAGCTGTTTTTT. This gives the protein CASSLDVSAGRNTGELFF. This rearrangement joins TRBV7-2 to TRBJ2-2, with 7 bases that match TRBD2. This CDR3 is built from 18 residues. Trimming cost V 1 base and J 2 bases; bases outside gene matches: 10. Germline CDR1 and CDR2: SGHTA and FQGNSA.

The V gene is TRBV7-9, the J gene TRBJ1-5; D uncertain. V was trimmed by 1 base and J by 4 bases, leaving 11 bases between them. The CDR3 loop spans 15 amino acids. CDR1 and CDR2 (germline): SEHNR, FQNEAQ (reference sequence). CDR3 sequence: CASSLGAGPNQPQHF. The CDR3 DNA reads as TGTGCCAGCAGCTTAGGGGCAGGCCCAAATCAGCCCCAGCATTTT.

The chain couples TRBV29-1 to TRBJ1-1; D possibly corresponds to TRBD1 (6 bases). V was shortened by 5 bases and J by 4 bases, with 23 bases between the two germline ends. In germline, CDR1 is SQVTM, CDR2 ANQGSEA. This CDR3 is built from 16 residues. Here the CDR3 reads CSVRGSSGAPGTEAFF. CDR3 bases: TGCAGCGTTCGTGGGTCTTCAGGGGCCCCCGGCACTGAAGCTTTCTTT.

The chain has TRBV28 and TRBJ2-7; tentative D call: TRBD2 (6 bases). V was pared by 3 bases and J by 1 base, with 13 bases between. The CDR3 is made up of 15 amino acids. Germline CDR1 is MDHEN and CDR2 is SYDVKM. The CDR3 nucleotides read TGTGCCAGCAGTTTCGGCGGGGTTCAGTCCTACGAGCAGTACTTC. This gives the protein CASSFGGVQSYEQYF.

This clone has a single count. This rearrangement joins TRBV7-9 to TRBJ2-3; D gene uncertain. CDR1 and CDR2 from the germline V gene are SEHNR and FQNEAQ (reference sequence). Trimming removed 2 bases at V and 1 base at J, with 13 bases between. The CDR3 runs 16 residues. This CDR3 is CASSLRGRWGTDTQYF. The CDR3 DNA is TGTGCCAGCAGCTTACGTGGGCGTTGGGGCACAGATACGCAGTATTTT.